The clone carrying this T cell receptor (beta chain) was picked up many times. Its cognate antigen is unknown. Amplification yielded TCR beta CDR3 regions, with RNA transcripts as the source. The TCR CDR3 was amplified in a first-round RT-PCR using the HTBI primer set. TCRdb used MiXCR to reprocess the multiplex PCR reads, holding one entry per CDR3 protein. Here the sample spans roughly 290,000 distinct CDR3 sequences, about 15% being singletons. Patients were excluded for uncontrolled infection, other autoimmune disease, pregnancy or lactation. PBMCs were obtained from under 13 ml fresh peripheral blood. These data belong to a study of T cells in Graves' hyperthyroidism and ophthalmopathy. Study findings and constraints: Most thyroid clonotypes with frequency above 0.001 were detected in blood. The model predicted ophthalmopathy a median about 6.6 months before onset.

Material: blood. The TCR was taken from a woman aged 55-70 years with Graves' ophthalmopathy.

The CDR3 sequence: CASSYRPLTPRTVTNEQFF. The CDR3 DNA follows: TGTGCCAGCAGTTACCGCCCCCTTACTCCCCGGACTGTTACCAATGAGCAGTTCTTC. The chain carries TRBV6-7 and TRBJ2-1, with D possibly TRBD2 on 5 matching bases. TRBV6-7 is recorded as an ORF, its role being uncertain. The CDR3 extends over 19 amino acids. V lost 2 bases and J 6 bases, leaving 26 bases between the germline ends.